This TCR beta chain was recorded in a study of CD8 T cells in ankylosing spondylitis. Findings and caveats of the study: Previously reported in reactive arthritis synovial fluid and blood were some of the motif variants. Apparently characteristic of ankylosing spondylitis blood was a TCR beta motif (eight highly homologous variants). Disease-linked clones were reportedly significantly enriched in matched ankylosing spondylitis synovial fluid.

Only a few counts were recorded for this clonotype. The target antigen is unknown. TCR beta libraries were made by quantitative 5'-RACE with molecular barcodes. In TCRdb, the 5' RACE reads were re-called with MiXCR into one record per CDR3 protein. Of about 510,000 distinct CDR3 sequences in the sample, roughly 5.2% were seen once. Germline loops: CDR1 SEHNR, CDR2 FQNEAQ (reference sequence). V dropped 1 base and J dropped 6; count of bases not matched to a gene: 5. This CDR3 comprises 14 residues. The source material was blood, either unsorted or a sorted T cell fraction (not recorded which). The TCR was taken from a male donor with ankylosing spondylitis. The chain uses TRBV7-9 and TRBJ1-1, with TRBD1 identical over 7 bases. Here the CDR3 reads CASSLGQGFSEAFF. CDR3 sequence (DNA): TGTGCCAGCAGCTTAGGACAGGGATTTTCTGAAGCTTTCTTT.